The clone carrying this T cell receptor beta chain was recorded many times. Its antigen is not known. The CDR3 is 12 residues long. Germline V gene data show CDR1 as SEHNR and CDR2 as FQNEAQ (reference sequence). The ends were cut back, 2 bases at V and 6 bases at J, with 8 bases in the middle. This record belongs to a study of T cells in Graves' hyperthyroidism and ophthalmopathy. Study-wide results and limits: Blood also carried most thyroid clonotypes expanded above 0.001.

TCR beta CDR3 regions were amplified from RNA. First-round RT-PCR with HTBI primers amplified the TCR CDR3 region. Each CDR3 protein gets one entry after TCRdb re-called the multiplex PCR reads with MiXCR. The repertoire holds more than 300,000 distinct CDR3 sequences, approximately 14% seen once, with around 24% in the top ten. Calling Graves' hyperthyroidism stable meant ophthalmopathy did not progress within 18 months. The sequence came from a woman aged 25 to 39 with Graves' hyperthyroidism. V gene TRBV7-9 combines with J gene TRBJ2-7; D not certain. Sequenced input: blood. DNA for the CDR3: TGTGCCAGCAGCTTAAACACAGCCGAGCAGTACTTC. It encodes CASSLNTAEQYF.